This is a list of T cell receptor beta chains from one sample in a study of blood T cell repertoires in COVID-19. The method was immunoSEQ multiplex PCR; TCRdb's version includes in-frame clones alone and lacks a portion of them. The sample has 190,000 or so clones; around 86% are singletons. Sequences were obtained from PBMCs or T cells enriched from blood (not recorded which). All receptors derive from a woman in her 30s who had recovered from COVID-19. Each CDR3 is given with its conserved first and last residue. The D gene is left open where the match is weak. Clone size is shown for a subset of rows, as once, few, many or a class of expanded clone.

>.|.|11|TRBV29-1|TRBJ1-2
TGCAGCGTCTCTGAGGGCTATGGCTACACCTTC
CSVSEGYGYTF
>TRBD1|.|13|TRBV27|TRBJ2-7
TGTGCCAGCAGTCGGACAGGGGGCTACGAGCAGTACTTC
CASSRTGGYEQYF
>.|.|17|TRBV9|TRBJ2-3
TGTGCCAGCAGCGTAGCGGTCGGGAGAGGTTTCACAGATACGCAGTATTTT
CASSVAVGRGFTDTQYF
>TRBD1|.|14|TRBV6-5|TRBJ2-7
TGTGCCAGCAGTTCCCGGGACAGGGCGTACGAGCAGTACTTC
CASSSRDRAYEQYF
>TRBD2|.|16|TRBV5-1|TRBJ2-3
TGCGCCAGCAGCTTGGCGGCTAGCGGGCGCACAGATACGCAGTATTTT
CASSLAASGRTDTQYF
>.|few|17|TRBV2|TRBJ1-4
TGTGCCAGCAGTGATCAGGGCAGGGGTCGGTTTATTGAAAAACTGTTTTTT
CASSDQGRGRFIEKLFF
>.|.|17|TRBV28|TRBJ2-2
TGTGCCAGCAGTCTACGAACTGCGGGATGGGGAGCCGGGGAGCTGTTTTTT
CASSLRTAGWGAGELFF
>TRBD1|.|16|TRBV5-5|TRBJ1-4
TGTGCCAGCAGCCTCGGGACAGGGGGCTGGAATGAAAAACTGTTTTTT
CASSLGTGGWNEKLFF
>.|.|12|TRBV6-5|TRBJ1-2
TGTGCCAGCAGGTTCAGGGAGGAAGGCTACACCTTC
CASRFREEGYTF
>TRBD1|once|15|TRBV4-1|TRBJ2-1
TGCGCCAGCAGCCAGAGCGGACAGGGTTACAATGAGCAGTTCTTC
CASSQSGQGYNEQFF
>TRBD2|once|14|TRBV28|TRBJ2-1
TGTGCCACCACTAGCGGGAGGGCCTACAATGAGCAGTTCTTC
CATTSGRAYNEQFF
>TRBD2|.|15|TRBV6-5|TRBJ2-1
TGTGCCAGCAGGGCCCAGACTAGCGGTTACAATGAGCAGTTCTTC
CASRAQTSGYNEQFF
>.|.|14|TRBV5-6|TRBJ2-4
TGTGCCAGCAGCTTGGGGGACTTGGACGATATTCAGTACTTC
CASSLGDLDDIQYF
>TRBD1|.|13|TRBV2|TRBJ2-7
TGTGCCAGCGGGCCCGGGACAGGGCCTGAGCAGTACTTC
CASGPGTGPEQYF
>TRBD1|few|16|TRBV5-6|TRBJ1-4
TGTGCCAGCAGCTTGGCGATCAGGGGGCCGAATGAAAAACTGTTTTTT
CASSLAIRGPNEKLFF
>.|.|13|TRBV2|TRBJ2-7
TGTGCCGGAAGACTAGAGGTCCATTACGAGCAGTACTTC
CAGRLEVHYEQYF
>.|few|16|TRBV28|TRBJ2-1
TGTGCCAGCAGTCCTCACACAGGGACGGCTCGGGGTGAGCAGTTCTTC
CASSPHTGTARGEQFF
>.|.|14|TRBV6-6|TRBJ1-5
TGTGCCAGCAGCCGCGACACCAGCAATCAGCCCCAGCATTTT
CASSRDTSNQPQHF
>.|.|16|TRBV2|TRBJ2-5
TGTGCCAGCAGTGCTGGTTGGGCGCAGGGGCCAGAGACCCAGTACTTC
CASSAGWAQGPETQYF
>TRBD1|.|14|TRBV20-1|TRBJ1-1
TGCAGTGCTAGTCAGGGGACAGCGAACACTGAAGCTTTCTTT
CSASQGTANTEAFF
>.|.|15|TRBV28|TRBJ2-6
TGTGCCAGCAGTACAGGGTCGACTGGGGCCAACGTCCTGACTTTC
CASSTGSTGANVLTF
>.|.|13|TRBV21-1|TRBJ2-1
TGTGCCAGCAGCAAAGTTTCTAGCGGTGAGCAGTTCTTC
CASSKVSSGEQFF
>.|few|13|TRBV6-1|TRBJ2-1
TGTGCCAGCAGTGAAGCGGAGGGCCCGGAGCAGTTCTTC
CASSEAEGPEQFF
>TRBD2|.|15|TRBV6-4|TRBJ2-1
TGTGCCAGCAGCCCCACTAGCGGGAGTAGGGATGAGCAGTTCTTC
CASSPTSGSRDEQFF
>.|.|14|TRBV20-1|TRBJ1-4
TGCAGTGCTAGTAGCGTCCAAACTAATGAAAAACTGTTTTTT
CSASSVQTNEKLFF
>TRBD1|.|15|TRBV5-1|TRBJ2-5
TGCGCCAGCAGCTTGGGGCGACAGGGGCAAGAGACCCAGTACTTC
CASSLGRQGQETQYF
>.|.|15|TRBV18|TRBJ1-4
TGTGCCAGCTCACCCGACAGGTTGCCTAATGAAAAACTGTTTTTT
CASSPDRLPNEKLFF
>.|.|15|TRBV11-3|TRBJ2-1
TGTGCCAGCAGCTTGGGGGCCCCGGAGAATAATGAGCAGTTCTTC
CASSLGAPENNEQFF